Listed here is a single TCR beta chain. These data come from a study of blood T cell repertoires in COVID-19. The CDR3 has 16 residues. V was pared by 4 bases and J by 0 bases, with 6 bases of the junction left unmatched. Germline values: CDR1 LNHDA, CDR2 SQIVND (reference sequence). The Seattle patients, enrolled during active infection, were followed longitudinally. Sequencing was performed with immunoSEQ multiplex PCR; in TCRdb, only in-frame clones are kept and a portion is missing. This table holds around 400,000 clones, around 87% found once. This rearrangement joins TRBV19 to TRBJ2-1; 7 nucleotides align to TRBD1. Sample: peripheral blood. The origin of this receptor is an older woman with COVID-19, enrolled during active disease. CDR3 nucleotide sequence: TGTGCCAGTAGTACCCCGGGACAGAGCTCCTACAATGAGCAGTTCTTC. Its translation is CASSTPGQSSYNEQFF. Full variable domain (remainder filled in from reference TRBV19 and TRBJ2-1): DGGITQSPKYLFRKEGQNVTLSCEQNLNHDAMYWYRQDPGQGLRLIYYSQIVNDFQKGDIAEGYSVSREKKESFPLTVTSAQKNPTAFYLCASSTPGQSSYNEQFFGPGTRLTVL.